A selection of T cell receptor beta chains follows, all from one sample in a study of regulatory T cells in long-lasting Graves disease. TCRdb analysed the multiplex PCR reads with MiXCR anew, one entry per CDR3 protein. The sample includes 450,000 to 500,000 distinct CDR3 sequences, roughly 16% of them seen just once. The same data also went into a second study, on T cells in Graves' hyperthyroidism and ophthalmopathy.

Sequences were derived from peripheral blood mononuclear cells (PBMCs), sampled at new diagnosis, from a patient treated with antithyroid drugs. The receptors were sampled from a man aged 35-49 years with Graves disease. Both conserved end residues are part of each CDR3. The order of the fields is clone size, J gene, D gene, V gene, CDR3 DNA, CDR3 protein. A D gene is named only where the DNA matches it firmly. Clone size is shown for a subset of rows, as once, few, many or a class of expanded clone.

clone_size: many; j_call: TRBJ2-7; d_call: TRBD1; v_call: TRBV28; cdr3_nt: TGTGCCAGCAGGCGACAGGGGGCGTGGGAGCAGTACTTC; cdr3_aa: CASRRQGAWEQYF
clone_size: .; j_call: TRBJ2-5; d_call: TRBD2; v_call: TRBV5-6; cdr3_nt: TGTGCCAGCAGCCCCCCCTCGGCACTAGCGGGAGGAGAGACCCAGTACTTC; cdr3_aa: CASSPPSALAGGETQYF
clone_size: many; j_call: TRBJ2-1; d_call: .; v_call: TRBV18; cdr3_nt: TGTGCCAGCTCACACCTACAGGGATGGGATGAGCAGTTCTTC; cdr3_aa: CASSHLQGWDEQFF
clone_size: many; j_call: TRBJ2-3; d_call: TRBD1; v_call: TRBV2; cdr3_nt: TGTGCCAGCAAAGGGACAGGGGGAAGGGCAAGGGATACGCAGTATTTT; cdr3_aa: CASKGTGGRARDTQYF
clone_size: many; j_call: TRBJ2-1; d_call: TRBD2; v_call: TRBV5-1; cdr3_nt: TGCGCCAGCATGTCTAGCGGCAGACACAATGAGCAGTTCTTC; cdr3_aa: CASMSSGRHNEQFF
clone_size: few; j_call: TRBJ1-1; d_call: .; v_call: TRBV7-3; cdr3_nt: TGTGCCAGCAGCCGACAGAAAGTGATGAACACTGAAGCTTTCTTT; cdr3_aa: CASSRQKVMNTEAFF
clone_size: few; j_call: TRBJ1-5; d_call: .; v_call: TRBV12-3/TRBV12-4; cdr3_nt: TGTGCCAGCAAAAAAGCAGGGGCGATTCAGCCCCAGCATTTT; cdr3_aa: CASKKAGAIQPQHF
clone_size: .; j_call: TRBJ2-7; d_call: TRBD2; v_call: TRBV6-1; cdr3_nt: TGTGCCAGCAAGGGTCGGAGCGGGAGGGTGTACGAGCAGTACTTC; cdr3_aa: CASKGRSGRVYEQYF
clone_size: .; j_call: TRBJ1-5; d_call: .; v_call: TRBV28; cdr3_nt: TGTGCCAGCAGTTTGGAGGGACTCACAAAGGGACAGCCCCAGCATTTT; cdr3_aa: CASSLEGLTKGQPQHF
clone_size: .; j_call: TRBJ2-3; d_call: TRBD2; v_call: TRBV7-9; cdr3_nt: TGTGCCAGCAGCTTGGGAGCGGGAGTGGCAGATACGCAGTATTTT; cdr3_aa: CASSLGAGVADTQYF
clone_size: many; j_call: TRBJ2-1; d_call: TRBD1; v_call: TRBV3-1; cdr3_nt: TGTGCCAGCAGCCATAGACAGGGTTTGTTCTTC; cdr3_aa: CASSHRQGLFF
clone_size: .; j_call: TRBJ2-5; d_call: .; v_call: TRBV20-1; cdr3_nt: TGCAGTGCTAGGCCCCATGCAGAGACCCAGTACTTC; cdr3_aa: CSARPHAETQYF
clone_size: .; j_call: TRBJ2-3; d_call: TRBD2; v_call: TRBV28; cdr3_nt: TGTGCCAGCAGTTTGACTAGCGGGACCTCTAGCACAGATACGCAGTATTTT; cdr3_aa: CASSLTSGTSSTDTQYF
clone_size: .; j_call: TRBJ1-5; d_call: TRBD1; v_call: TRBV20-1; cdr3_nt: TGCAGTGCTAGAGATCGGACAGGCTATAGCAATCAGCCCCAGCATTTT; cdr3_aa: CSARDRTGYSNQPQHF
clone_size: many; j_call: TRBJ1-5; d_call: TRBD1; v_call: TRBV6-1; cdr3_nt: TGTGCCAGCAGTAGGGGACAGGGGGGTGGGATTAGCAATCAGCCCCAGCATTTT; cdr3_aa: CASSRGQGGGISNQPQHF
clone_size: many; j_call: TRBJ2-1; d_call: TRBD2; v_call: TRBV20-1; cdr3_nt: TGCAGTGCTAGTGAGGGACTAAACTCCTACAATGAGCAGTTCTTC; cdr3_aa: CSASEGLNSYNEQFF
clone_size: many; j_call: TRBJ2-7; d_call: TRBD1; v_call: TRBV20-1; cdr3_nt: TGCAGTGCCCCTCACCGGGACAGGGCCCCCTACGAGCAGTACTTC; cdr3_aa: CSAPHRDRAPYEQYF
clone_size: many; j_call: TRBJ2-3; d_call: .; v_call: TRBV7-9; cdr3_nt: TGTGCCAGCAGCCCTCGGGTCGTTGTCGGCCTAGAGAGGAAAGATACGCAGTATTTT; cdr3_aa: CASSPRVVVGLERKDTQYF
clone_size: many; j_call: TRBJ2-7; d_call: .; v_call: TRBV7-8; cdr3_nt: TGTGCCAGCAGCTCCCCGGGACTCCCTCTCGAGCAGTACTTC; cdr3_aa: CASSSPGLPLEQYF
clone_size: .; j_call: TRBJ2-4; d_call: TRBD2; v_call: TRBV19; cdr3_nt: TGTGCCAGTAGTATAACCGGGACTAGCGGGAGAGAGATCAAAAACATTCAGTACTTC; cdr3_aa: CASSITGTSGREIKNIQYF
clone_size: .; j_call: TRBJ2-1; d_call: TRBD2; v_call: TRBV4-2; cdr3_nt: TGTGCCAGCAGCCAAGGACTAGCGGGAGTTGGGTTCTCCAATGAGCAGTTCTTC; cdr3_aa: CASSQGLAGVGFSNEQFF
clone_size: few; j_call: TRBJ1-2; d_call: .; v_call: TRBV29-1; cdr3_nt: TGCAGGGGAGGGGTAATTAACTATGGCTACACCTTC; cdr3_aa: CRGGVINYGYTF
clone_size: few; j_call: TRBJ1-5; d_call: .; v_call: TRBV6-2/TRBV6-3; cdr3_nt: TGTGCCAGCAGCGCATTACTGAGCAATCAGCCCCAGCATTTT; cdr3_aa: CASSALLSNQPQHF
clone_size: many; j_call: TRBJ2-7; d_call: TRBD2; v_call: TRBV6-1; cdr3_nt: TGTGCCAGCCAGACTCTAGCGGGAGGGTCCGAGCAGTACTTC; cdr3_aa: CASQTLAGGSEQYF
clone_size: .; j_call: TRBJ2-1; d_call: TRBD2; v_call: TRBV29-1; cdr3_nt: TGCAGCGTTGATAGACTAGCGGCGTACAATGAGCAGTTCTTC; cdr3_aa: CSVDRLAAYNEQFF
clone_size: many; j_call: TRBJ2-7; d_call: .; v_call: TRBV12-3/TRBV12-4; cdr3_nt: TGTGCCAGCACCACTGCGACTATCTACGAGCAGTACTTC; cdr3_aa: CASTTATIYEQYF
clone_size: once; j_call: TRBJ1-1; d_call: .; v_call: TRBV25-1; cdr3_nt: TGTGCCAGCAGCGACAGGTTAACTGAAGCTTTCTTT; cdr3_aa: CASSDRLTEAFF
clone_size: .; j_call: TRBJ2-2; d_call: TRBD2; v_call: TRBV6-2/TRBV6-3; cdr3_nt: TGTGCCAGCAGTTATACTAGCGGGAGTCCGGGCGGGGAGCTGTTTTTT; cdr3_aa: CASSYTSGSPGGELFF
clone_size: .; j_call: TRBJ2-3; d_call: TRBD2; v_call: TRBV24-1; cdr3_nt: TGTGCCACCAGTGATCGTAGCGGGAGCGGGGCAGATACGCAGTATTTT; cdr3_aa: CATSDRSGSGADTQYF
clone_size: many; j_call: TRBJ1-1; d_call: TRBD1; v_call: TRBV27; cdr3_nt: TGTGCCAGCAGCCTCCGGACAGGGGGCCTCATGAACACTGAAGCTTTCTTT; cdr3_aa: CASSLRTGGLMNTEAFF
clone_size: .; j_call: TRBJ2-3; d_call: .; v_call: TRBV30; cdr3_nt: TGTGCCTGGAGAGCCGGGGGACTCCGCACAGATACGCAGTATTTT; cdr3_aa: CAWRAGGLRTDTQYF
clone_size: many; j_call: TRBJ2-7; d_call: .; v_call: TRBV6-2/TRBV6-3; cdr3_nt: TGTGCCAGCAGTCCTGGGGGCGCGGGATACGAGCAGTACTTC; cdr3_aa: CASSPGGAGYEQYF
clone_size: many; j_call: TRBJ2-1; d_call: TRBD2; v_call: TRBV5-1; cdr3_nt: TGCGCCAGCAGCTTGATCGAGCGGGACCCAGTCAATGAGCAGTTCTTC; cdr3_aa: CASSLIERDPVNEQFF
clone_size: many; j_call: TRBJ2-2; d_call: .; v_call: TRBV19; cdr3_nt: TGTGCCAGCAGTAACCCGAACACCGGGGAGCTGTTTTTT; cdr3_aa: CASSNPNTGELFF
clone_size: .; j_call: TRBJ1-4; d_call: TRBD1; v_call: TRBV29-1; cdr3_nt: TGCAGCGTTCAGGGGACAGAAGAAAAACTGTTTTTT; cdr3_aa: CSVQGTEEKLFF
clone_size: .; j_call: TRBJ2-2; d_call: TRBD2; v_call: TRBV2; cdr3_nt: TGTGCCAGCAGAGGGGCTAGCGGGAGGCACACCGGGGAGCTGTTTTTT; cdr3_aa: CASRGASGRHTGELFF
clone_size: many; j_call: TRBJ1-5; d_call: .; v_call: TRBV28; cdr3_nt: TGTGCCAGCAGTTTAATAGGAAGGGGACAGCCCCAGCATTTT; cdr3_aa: CASSLIGRGQPQHF
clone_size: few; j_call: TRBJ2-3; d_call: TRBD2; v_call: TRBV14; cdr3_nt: TGTGCCAGCAGCCAAGATTCTAGCGGGAGTACAGATACGCAGTATTTT; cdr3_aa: CASSQDSSGSTDTQYF